The 27 T cell receptor beta chains listed next were all sequenced from one sample in a study of siplizumab effects on memory and regulatory T cells. Produced via immunoSEQ multiplex PCR; TCRdb's table is partial and in-frame only. In the table there are roughly 120,000 clones, roughly 92% of which are singletons. Material: CD4+ T cells sorted from blood. The receptors were sampled from a human donor in good health.

This clone was seen once. This sequence joins TRBV20-1 and TRBJ1-1; D call uncertain. Trimming took off 6 bases at V and 3 bases at J, with 5 bases between the two ends. This CDR3 contains 10 residues. Per germline, CDR1 DFQATT and CDR2 SNEGSKA (reference sequence). The CDR3, as DNA: TGCAGTGCCTCTGACACTGAAGCTTTCTTT. Translation gives CSASDTEAFF.

V and J are TRBV2 and TRBJ2-7; TRBD2 matches 12 bases. CDR1 and CDR2 (germline): SNHLY, FYNNEI. The V gene end was trimmed by 8 bases and the J gene end by 4 bases; junction bases not matched to a gene: 9. The CDR3 contains 15 residues. Here the CDR3 DNA reads TGTGCCAGCGCCTGGTGGCTAGCGGGGGGGTACGAGCAGTACTTC. It translates to CASAWWLAGGYEQYF.

The chain recombines TRBV19 with TRBJ2-7; 9 nucleotides match TRBD2. V trimming: 4 bases; J trimming: 2 bases; junction bases outside the gene matches: 9. The CDR3 runs 16 residues. Germline V lookup: CDR1 LNHDA, CDR2 SQIVND (reference sequence). The CDR3 region has the DNA TGTGCCAGTAGTACCGCGGGGGGGGCCAGAACCTACGAGCAGTACTTC. Translated: CASSTAGGARTYEQYF.

The chain's CDR3 is CASSLQSVSNQPQHF. CDR3 nucleotide sequence: TGTGCCAGCTCCCTCCAGTCGGTTAGCAATCAGCCCCAGCATTTT. The J gene is TRBJ1-5, the V gene TRBV2; D not certain. V was pared by 8 bases and J by 0 bases, with 14 bases between. The CDR3 sequence is 15 residues long. In germline, CDR1 is SNHLY, CDR2 FYNNEI.

The J gene is TRBJ2-5, the V gene TRBV20-1; D unresolved. The CDR3 runs to 10 residues. V was cut by 4 bases and J by 4 bases, with 4 bases left in between. Germline V gene data show CDR1 as DFQATT and CDR2 as SNEGSKA (reference sequence). The CDR3 DNA follows: TGCAGTGCTAAGGCAGAGACCCAGTACTTC. Translation gives CSAKAETQYF.

In this sample, this clone turned up once. The gene calls are TRBV5-1 and TRBJ1-2; TRBD1 agrees at 7 bases. The germline CDR1 and CDR2 sequences are SGHRS and YFSETQ. This CDR3 is 15 amino acids long. The ends lost 3 bases at V and 7 bases at J; junction bases unmatched: 12. The CDR3 DNA reads TGCGCCAGCAGCTCCTTTGGGGGACAGATGGGTGGCTACACCTTC. This codes for CASSSFGGQMGGYTF.

The CDR3: CASSYSQETQYF. The DNA for the CDR3 is TGTGCCAGCAGTTACTCGCAAGAGACCCAGTACTTC. The genes are TRBV6-6 and TRBJ2-5; D ambiguous. CDR1 and CDR2 (germline): MNHNY, SVGAGI (reference sequence). The ends were cut back, 0 bases at V and 2 bases at J, with 1 base in the middle. The CDR3 spans 12 residues.

The chain is built from TRBV2 and TRBJ2-7; 8 bases map to TRBD1. Trimming cost V 5 bases and J 3 bases; bases outside gene matches: 3. CDR3 length: 13 residues. Germline CDR1 is SNHLY and CDR2 is FYNNEI. The DNA of the CDR3 is TGTGCCAGCAGTCGTACAGGGGGCTACGAGCAGTACTTC. Translated, it gives CASSRTGGYEQYF.

The chain has TRBV7-3 and TRBJ1-3; no clear D. Germline CDR1 is SGHTA and CDR2 is FQGTGA. Trimming shortened V by 5 bases and J by 0 bases, and 11 bases separated the two germline ends. The length of the CDR3 is 15 residues. The DNA for the CDR3 is TGTGCCAGCAGCCCACAGCCCGGCTCTGGAAACACCATATATTTT. This encodes CASSPQPGSGNTIYF.

V and J are TRBV19 and TRBJ1-5; TRBD1 matches 10 bases. Germline values: CDR1 LNHDA, CDR2 SQIVND (reference sequence). The CDR3 contains 16 residues. Trimming cost V 3 bases and J 3 bases; bases outside gene matches: 5. This CDR3 is CASSIRTGGLNQPQHF. The DNA for the CDR3 is TGTGCCAGTAGTATCAGGACAGGGGGGCTCAATCAGCCCCAGCATTTT.

This chain joins TRBV5-1 and TRBJ2-3; D possibly matches TRBD1 or TRBD2 (5 bases each). Deletions cut 2 bases from V and 6 bases from J, with 13 bases between. CDR3 size: 14 residues. Looked up from germline, CDR1 is SGHRS and CDR2 is YFSETQ. The CDR3 spells CASSFQGVKDTQYF. The CDR3 DNA sequence: TGCGCCAGCAGCTTCCAGGGAGTAAAGGATACGCAGTATTTT. The variable domain in full, completed from reference TRBV5-1 and TRBJ2-3, reads KAGVTQTPRYLIKTRGQQVTLSCSPISGHRSVSWYQQTPGQGLQFLFEYFSETQRNKGNFPGRFSGRQFSNSRSEMNVSTLELGDSALYLCASSFQGVKDTQYFGPGTRLTVL.

This chain connects TRBV11-2 to TRBJ2-7; 14 bases fit TRBD2. Germline lookup yields CDR1 SGHAT and CDR2 FQNNGV. CDR3 length: 15 amino acids. The trim removed 7 bases at V and 1 base at J, leaving 3 bases unmatched. The CDR3 loop is CASTGTSGSSYEQYF. The CDR3, as DNA: TGTGCCAGCACAGGGACTAGCGGGAGTTCCTACGAGCAGTACTTC.

V is TRBV4-2 and J is TRBJ2-5; D is unclear. The CDR3 sequence is 13 residues long. Germline V gene lookup returns CDR1 LGHNA and CDR2 YNFKEQ. The V and J ends lost 0 bases and 5 bases respectively, with 7 bases between them. CDR3 residues: CASSQDNGETQYF. The CDR3 DNA reads as TGTGCCAGCAGCCAAGATAACGGGGAGACCCAGTACTTC.

The genes are TRBV7-8 and TRBJ2-1; D is ambiguous. The germline V gene has CDR1 SGHVS and CDR2 FQNEAQ. The CDR3 is 14 amino acids. V lost 4 bases, J lost 9 bases, and 16 bases lay in between. CDR3 amino acids: CASSSGKTGGEQFF. CDR3 in DNA: TGTGCCAGCAGCTCTGGGAAGACCGGTGGTGAGCAGTTCTTC.

V gene TRBV2 combines with J gene TRBJ1-1; 9 nucleotides line up with TRBD1. Per germline, CDR1 SNHLY and CDR2 FYNNEI. The V segment lost 7 bases and the J segment 5 bases; nucleotides outside the gene matches: 5. This CDR3 is 13 amino acids long. CDR3: CASINRGRTEAFF. In nucleotides, the CDR3 is TGTGCCAGCATTAACAGGGGGCGAACTGAAGCTTTCTTT.

The chain links TRBV5-6 to TRBJ1-5; the match to TRBD1 covers 9 bases. V shed 4 bases and J 3 bases; nucleotides not matched to a gene: 5. The length of the CDR3 is 15 residues. The germline V gene encodes CDR1 SGHDT and CDR2 YYEEEE. The CDR3 sequence is CASSPGQGDNQPQHF. In DNA form, the CDR3 reads TGTGCCAGCAGCCCGGGACAGGGTGACAATCAGCCCCAGCATTTT.

V is TRBV6-5 and J is TRBJ2-7; 9 bases agree with TRBD1. Germline V CDR1 and CDR2: MNHEY, SVGAGI. V was pared by 5 bases and J by 3 bases, with 8 bases of the junction left unmatched. The CDR3 has 15 residues. The CDR3 DNA reads TGTGCCAGCAGTAGTGGCGGGACAGGGAACTACGAGCAGTACTTC. The encoded protein is CASSSGGTGNYEQYF.

The rearrangement uses TRBV10-3 and TRBJ1-5, with TRBD1 matching over 9 bases. Germline trimming cut 10 bases from V and 3 bases from J; bases unmatched to any gene: 10. Germline V lookup: CDR1 ENHRY, CDR2 SYGVKD. CDR3 size: 15 residues. CDR3 in amino acids: CASSGQGNINQPQHF. CDR3 sequence (DNA): TGTGCCAGCTCAGGACAGGGGAACATCAATCAGCCCCAGCATTTT.

This chain connects TRBV5-6 to TRBJ2-4; D not resolved. V was clipped by 0 bases and J by 1 base, with 17 bases between them. This CDR3 spans 18 amino acids. Germline V gives CDR1 SGHDT, CDR2 YYEEEE. CDR3 region: CASSLARFRAQAKNIQYF. CDR3 coding DNA: TGTGCCAGCAGCTTGGCCCGTTTCCGGGCGCAGGCCAAAAACATTCAGTACTTC.

The chain has TRBV9 and TRBJ2-2; 7 nucleotides align to TRBD1. The junction had 5 bases not matched to a gene; V was cut back by 0 bases and J by 6 bases. This CDR3 has 15 amino acids. The V gene's germline CDR1 is SGDLS and CDR2 YYNGEE. CDR3 nucleotides: TGTGCCAGCAGCGTAGACACCGACAGGGCCGGGGAGCTGTTTTTT. This sequence encodes CASSVDTDRAGELFF.

In this sample, this clone turned up once. This chain uses TRBV7-2 with TRBJ1-1; D gene ambiguous. This CDR3 is built from 13 residues. The germline CDR1 and CDR2 sequences are SGHTA and FQGNSA. Trimming took 2 bases from V and 1 from J, leaving 5 bases between them. As DNA, the CDR3 is TGTGCCAGCAGCTTAAACAGGAACACTGAAGCTTTCTTT. Amino acid sequence: CASSLNRNTEAFF.

The chain joins TRBV6-5 to TRBJ1-5; D is unclear. The CDR3 is made up of 15 amino acids. From germline, CDR1 is MNHEY and CDR2 SVGAGI. V was shortened by 2 bases and J by 9 bases, with 17 bases between the two germline ends. CDR3 residues: CASSYERGGRGPQHF. As DNA, the CDR3 is TGTGCCAGCAGTTACGAACGTGGAGGGCGGGGGCCCCAGCATTTT.

The chain couples TRBV7-9 to TRBJ1-1; D may be TRBD1 (5 bases). CDR3 length: 14 residues. Germline CDR1 reads SEHNR; CDR2 reads FQNEAQ (reference sequence). V was trimmed by 5 bases and J by 7 bases, leaving 17 bases between them. CDR3 coding DNA: TGTGCCAGCAGCCCCGACAGATGGAGAAATGAAGCTTTCTTT. Its translation is CASSPDRWRNEAFF.

This clone was observed once. The chain combines TRBV18 with TRBJ1-1; D gene unclear. Trimming shortened V by 4 bases and J by 0 bases, and 15 bases separated the two germline ends. The CDR3 is 16 residues long. From germline, CDR1 is KGHSH and CDR2 LQKENI. This CDR3 reads CASSRAVQVLNTEAFF. The CDR3 DNA reads as TGTGCCAGCTCACGAGCGGTTCAGGTCTTGAACACTGAAGCTTTCTTT.

The CDR3 loop reads CASSEEFGYTF. DNA of the CDR3: TGTGCCAGCAGTGAAGAGTTCGGCTACACCTTC. The J gene is TRBJ1-2, the V gene TRBV6-1; D is undetermined. This CDR3 is 11 amino acids long. V lost 1 base to trimming and J lost 8 bases, with 5 bases between them. The V gene's germline CDR1 is MNHNS and CDR2 SASEGT.

V is TRBV18 and J is TRBJ1-1; weak D call: TRBD1 (6 bases). The germline V gene has CDR1 KGHSH and CDR2 LQKENI. This CDR3 is built from 14 residues. The V and J ends lost 8 bases and 1 base respectively, with 14 bases between them. The CDR3 nucleotides read TGTGCCAGCGGGGACAAGCATGCGAACACTGAAGCTTTCTTT. This translates into CASGDKHANTEAFF.

V usage is TRBV9 and J usage is TRBJ1-6; 7 bases match TRBD1. CDR1 and CDR2 from the germline V gene are SGDLS and YYNGEE. Trimming at V came to 3 bases and at J to 4 bases, leaving 4 bases not matched to a gene. The CDR3 contains 15 residues. The CDR3 here is CASSDTTGYNSPLHF. As DNA, the CDR3 is TGTGCCAGCAGCGATACGACAGGGTATAATTCACCCCTCCACTTT.